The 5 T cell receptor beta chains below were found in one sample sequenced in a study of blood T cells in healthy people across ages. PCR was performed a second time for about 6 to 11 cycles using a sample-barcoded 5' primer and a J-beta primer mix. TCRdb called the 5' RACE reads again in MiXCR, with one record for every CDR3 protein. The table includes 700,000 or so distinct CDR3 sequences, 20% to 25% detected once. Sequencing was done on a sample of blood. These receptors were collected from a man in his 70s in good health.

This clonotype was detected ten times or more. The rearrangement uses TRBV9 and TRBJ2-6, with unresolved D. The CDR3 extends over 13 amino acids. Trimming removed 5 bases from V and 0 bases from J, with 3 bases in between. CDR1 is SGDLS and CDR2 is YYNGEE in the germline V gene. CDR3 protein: CASRTSGANVLTF. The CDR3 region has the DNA TGTGCCAGCAGGACCTCTGGGGCCAACGTCCTGACTTTC.

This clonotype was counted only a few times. The CDR3 spells CASIETPAFF. The CDR3 nucleotides are TGTGCCAGCATTGAGACCCCAGCTTTCTTT. This chain links TRBV6-4 with TRBJ1-1; D is undetermined. The CDR3 length is 10 residues. The V end lost 7 bases, the J end lost 10 bases, and 10 bases lay between the germline ends. Per the germline V gene, CDR1 is MRHNA and CDR2 is SNTAGT.

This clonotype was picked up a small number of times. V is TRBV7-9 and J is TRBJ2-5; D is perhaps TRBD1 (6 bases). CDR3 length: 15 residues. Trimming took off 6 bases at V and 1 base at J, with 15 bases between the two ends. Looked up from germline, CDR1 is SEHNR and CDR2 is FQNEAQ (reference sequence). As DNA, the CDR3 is TGTGCCAGCAGTCTGGACAGAGGGATCCAAGAGACCCAGTACTTC. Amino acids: CASSLDRGIQETQYF.

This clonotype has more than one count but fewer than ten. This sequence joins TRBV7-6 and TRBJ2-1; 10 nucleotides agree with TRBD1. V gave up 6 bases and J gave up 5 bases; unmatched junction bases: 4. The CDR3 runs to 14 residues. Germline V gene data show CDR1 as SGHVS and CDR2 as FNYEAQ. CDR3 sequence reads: CASSSGTGDNEQFF. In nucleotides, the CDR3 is TGTGCCAGCAGTTCCGGGACAGGGGACAATGAGCAGTTCTTC.

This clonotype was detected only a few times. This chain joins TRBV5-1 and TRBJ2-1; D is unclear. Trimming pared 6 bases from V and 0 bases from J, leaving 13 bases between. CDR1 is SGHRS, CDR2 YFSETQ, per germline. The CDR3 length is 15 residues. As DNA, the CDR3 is TGCGCCAGCATTAGGTTCCCGGGCTCCTACAATGAGCAGTTCTTC. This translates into CASIRFPGSYNEQFF.